This is a list of T cell receptor beta chains from one sample in a study of response to subunit inactivated influenza vaccine. TCRdb fed the RT-PCR reads into MiXCR, producing one record per CDR3 protein. The sample lists fewer than 700,000 distinct CDR3 sequences; 10% to 15% were seen once. This specimen consisted of PBMCs from blood, obtained 45 days after vaccination. The receptors shown here come from a man aged 50 to 59 who received an inactivated influenza vaccine. Each CDR3 is given with its conserved first and last residue. A D gene is named only where the DNA matches it firmly. Clone size is stated in some rows and not others, as once, few, many or a class when expanded.

V gene: TRBV25-1
J gene: TRBJ2-1
D gene: TRBD2
clone size: many
CDR3 DNA: TGTGCCAGCAGTGAATACCCCGCGACTAGCGGTTTATACAATGAGCAGTTCTTC
CDR3 protein: CASSEYPATSGLYNEQFF

V gene: TRBV6-1
J gene: TRBJ2-3
D gene: -
clone size: -
CDR3 DNA: TGTGCCAGCAGAACCCCGGGACACTCAGATACGCAGTATTTT
CDR3 protein: CASRTPGHSDTQYF

V gene: TRBV19
J gene: TRBJ1-6
D gene: -
clone size: -
CDR3 DNA: TGTGCCACACGATTCCGGGACACCAGGAATTCACCCCTCCACTTT
CDR3 protein: CATRFRDTRNSPLHF

V gene: TRBV20-1
J gene: TRBJ2-3
D gene: TRBD2
clone size: few
CDR3 DNA: TGCAGTGCTAGTCGGGGGGAGGGCCATGCTACGCAGTATTTT
CDR3 protein: CSASRGEGHATQYF

V gene: TRBV5-4
J gene: TRBJ2-4
D gene: TRBD1
clone size: -
CDR3 DNA: TGTGCCAGCAGCGGGGGACAGGGGCGAAAAACCCCCATTCAGTACTTC
CDR3 protein: CASSGGQGRKTPIQYF

V gene: TRBV5-1
J gene: TRBJ2-7
D gene: TRBD1
clone size: -
CDR3 DNA: TGCGCCAGCAGCTTGGAGGGACAGGGGAGGGGCGAGCAGTACTTC
CDR3 protein: CASSLEGQGRGEQYF

V gene: TRBV12-3/TRBV12-4
J gene: TRBJ2-2
D gene: -
clone size: few
CDR3 DNA: TGTGCCAGCAGTTTAGAGGGGGATCGGACCGGGGAGCTGTTTTTT
CDR3 protein: CASSLEGDRTGELFF

V gene: TRBV7-2
J gene: TRBJ2-2
D gene: -
clone size: few
CDR3 DNA: TGTGCCAGCAGCTTATTTTACAGGGAGAACACCGGGGAGCTGTTTTTT
CDR3 protein: CASSLFYRENTGELFF

V gene: TRBV6-5
J gene: TRBJ2-5
D gene: -
clone size: -
CDR3 DNA: TGTGCCAGCAGTTCAAACCAAGGGACCCAGTACTTC
CDR3 protein: CASSSNQGTQYF

V gene: TRBV2
J gene: TRBJ1-2
D gene: -
clone size: -
CDR3 DNA: TGTGCCACCACCACAGTTAACTATGGCTACACCTTC
CDR3 protein: CATTTVNYGYTF

V gene: TRBV5-1
J gene: TRBJ1-1
D gene: TRBD1
clone size: -
CDR3 DNA: TGCGCCAGCAGCTTGGTGGGACAGGGAGGCGCTGAAGCTTTCTTT
CDR3 protein: CASSLVGQGGAEAFF

V gene: TRBV29-1
J gene: TRBJ2-7
D gene: TRBD1
clone size: few
CDR3 DNA: TGCAGCGTTGCCCAGGGGGCTTATGAGCAGTACTTC
CDR3 protein: CSVAQGAYEQYF

V gene: TRBV7-2
J gene: TRBJ2-3
D gene: -
clone size: many
CDR3 DNA: TGTGCCAGCAGCTTCAAGCGAACTAGCACAGATACGCAGTATTTT
CDR3 protein: CASSFKRTSTDTQYF

V gene: TRBV7-2
J gene: TRBJ2-3
D gene: -
clone size: many
CDR3 DNA: TGTGCCAGCAGCTTAGTGGCGGTGACTAGCACAGATACGCAGTATTTT
CDR3 protein: CASSLVAVTSTDTQYF

V gene: TRBV21-1
J gene: TRBJ2-1
D gene: -
clone size: many
CDR3 DNA: TGTGCCAGCAGCAAGGGTGAGCGGAGGTACAATGAGCAGTTCTTC
CDR3 protein: CASSKGERRYNEQFF

V gene: TRBV11-2
J gene: TRBJ2-2
D gene: -
clone size: -
CDR3 DNA: TGTGCCAGCAGCTTCAGATTCGCAGGAACCACCGGGGAGCTGTTTTTT
CDR3 protein: CASSFRFAGTTGELFF

V gene: TRBV24-1
J gene: TRBJ1-2
D gene: -
clone size: once
CDR3 DNA: TGTGCCACCAGTGATGCGTCGGCAGGGGACTTCACCTTC
CDR3 protein: CATSDASAGDFTF

V gene: TRBV5-1
J gene: TRBJ2-7
D gene: TRBD1
clone size: -
CDR3 DNA: TGCGCCAGCAGCTTGGACCCGGGACAGGGATTTCGGTACGAGCAGTACTTC
CDR3 protein: CASSLDPGQGFRYEQYF

V gene: TRBV14
J gene: TRBJ2-3
D gene: TRBD2
clone size: -
CDR3 DNA: TGTGCCAGCAGCCAAGATCAGCGGGGGGACCATACGCAGTATTTT
CDR3 protein: CASSQDQRGDHTQYF

V gene: TRBV7-6
J gene: TRBJ1-6
D gene: -
clone size: many
CDR3 DNA: TGTGCCAGCAGCTTAGGGGACTCTAATTCACCCCTCCACTTT
CDR3 protein: CASSLGDSNSPLHF

V gene: TRBV28
J gene: TRBJ2-5
D gene: TRBD1
clone size: -
CDR3 DNA: TGTGCCAGCAGTTACCCCGGGACAGGGCAAGAGACCCAGTACTTC
CDR3 protein: CASSYPGTGQETQYF

V gene: TRBV20-1
J gene: TRBJ2-7
D gene: TRBD2
clone size: -
CDR3 DNA: TGCAGTGCCAAGGCTAGCGGGAGGGCAGAGCAGTACTTC
CDR3 protein: CSAKASGRAEQYF

V gene: TRBV20-1
J gene: TRBJ2-3
D gene: TRBD2
clone size: -
CDR3 DNA: TGCAGTGCTAGACGCGGGGGGGGGCCAGATACGCAGTATTTT
CDR3 protein: CSARRGGGPDTQYF

V gene: TRBV5-8
J gene: TRBJ2-6
D gene: -
clone size: -
CDR3 DNA: TGTGCCAGCAGCTTTTGGACTGGGGGAGGTGGGGCCAACGTCCTGACTTTC
CDR3 protein: CASSFWTGGGGANVLTF

V gene: TRBV7-2
J gene: TRBJ1-4
D gene: -
clone size: few
CDR3 DNA: TGTGCCAGCAGCTATAGTACAACTAATGAAAAACTGTTTTTT
CDR3 protein: CASSYSTTNEKLFF

V gene: TRBV5-5
J gene: TRBJ2-2
D gene: -
clone size: few
CDR3 DNA: TGTGCCAGCAGCTTGCTCGCCCGGAGCACCGGGGAGCTGTTTTTT
CDR3 protein: CASSLLARSTGELFF

V gene: TRBV7-6
J gene: TRBJ2-1
D gene: TRBD1
clone size: -
CDR3 DNA: TGTGCCAGCAGCTTAAACAGGGGGCGCGAGTTAAATGAGCAGTTCTTC
CDR3 protein: CASSLNRGRELNEQFF

V gene: TRBV6-2/TRBV6-3
J gene: TRBJ2-7
D gene: TRBD1
clone size: few
CDR3 DNA: TGTGCCAGCAGAAAGGACAGGGCCCACGAGCAGTACTTC
CDR3 protein: CASRKDRAHEQYF

V gene: TRBV2
J gene: TRBJ1-1
D gene: -
clone size: few
CDR3 DNA: TGTGCCAGCGATGGGTACACTGAAGCTTTCTTT
CDR3 protein: CASDGYTEAFF

V gene: TRBV7-2
J gene: TRBJ1-1
D gene: TRBD1
clone size: -
CDR3 DNA: TGTGCCAGCAGCATAAATCCAGGGGGGATGAACACTGAAGCTTTCTTT
CDR3 protein: CASSINPGGMNTEAFF

V gene: TRBV20-1
J gene: TRBJ2-1
D gene: -
clone size: -
CDR3 DNA: TGCAGTGCTAGAGTACCGGGTACGTCCCCCAATGAGCAGTTCTTC
CDR3 protein: CSARVPGTSPNEQFF

V gene: TRBV18
J gene: TRBJ2-7
D gene: -
clone size: -
CDR3 DNA: TGTGCCAGCTCACCAGAGAGAAACTACGAGCAGTACTTC
CDR3 protein: CASSPERNYEQYF

V gene: TRBV28
J gene: TRBJ2-7
D gene: -
clone size: few
CDR3 DNA: TGTGCCAGCAGTCCAGGGGGGTCTCTGTCCGAGCAGTACTTC
CDR3 protein: CASSPGGSLSEQYF